The T cell receptor (beta chain) under discussion was sequenced for a study of blood T cell repertoires in COVID-19. About the study: T cells, B-cell-depleted T cells, or PBMCs supplied cDNA or gDNA.

Per the original data handling: For nucleated cells, counts were estimated from reference gene primer amplification. The data were produced by immunoSEQ multiplex PCR, yet TCRdb's version contains in-frame clones alone and is incomplete. V and J calls and clone size follow that table, whereas D and trimming were derived from the DNA. Of around 110,000 clones in the sample, 71% were seen once. CDR1 is SGHTA, CDR2 FQGNSA, per germline. The length of the CDR3 is 14 residues. J lost 5 bases, V lost 3 bases, and 4 bases had no gene match. This sequence joins TRBV7-2 and TRBJ2-5; 9 bases agree with TRBD2. This clonotype originated in a human donor with acute or convalescent COVID-19. The donor label of this sample is uncertain. Sequencing was performed on peripheral blood. CDR3 in DNA: TGTGCCAGCAGCTTCGCGAGCGGGGGGGAGACCCAGTACTTC. It yields the protein CASSFASGGETQYF.